The T cell receptor (beta chain) described here comes from a study of blood T cell repertoires in COVID-19. This table comes from immunoSEQ multiplex PCR, and its TCRdb copy is limited to in-frame clones, with some not included. Among roughly 68,000 clones listed, over 75% were seen once. CDR1 LGHDT and CDR2 YNNKEL come from the germline V gene (reference sequence). V lost 1 base and J 6 bases, leaving 9 bases between the germline ends. The CDR3 totals 14 residues. The specimen was peripheral blood. The source is a man aged 45 to 65 with acute or convalescent COVID-19. The chain joins TRBV3-1 (or the pseudogene TRBV3-2) to TRBJ2-2, with a possible D match to TRBD2 (6 bases). The CDR3 coding sequence is TGTGCCAGCAGCCAAGGACCGGGAGCCGGGGAGCTGTTTTTT. Translating it yields CASSQGPGAGELFF.